These 27 T cell receptor beta chains came from one sample sequenced in a study of a mutant IDH1 vaccine in newly diagnosed glioma. Profiled with immunoSEQ multiplex PCR; TCRdb holds only in-frame clones, not every one. This sample has tens of thousands of clones; approximately 86% occur once, and the top ten carry 2.9%. Time point: baseline, week 1 (first vaccination visit). Treatment in this sample: pre-vaccination baseline after standard-of-care therapy. Sample: PBMCs, taken from a glioma patient treated with radiotherapy, temozolomide or both. The receptors were sampled from a man aged 25-45 years with glioma.

The V call is TRBV30, the J call TRBJ2-7; 10 bases agree with TRBD2. The germline V gene encodes CDR1 GTSNPN and CDR2 SVGIG (reference sequence). This CDR3 contains 16 residues. The J segment lost 6 bases and the V segment lost 0 bases, leaving 11 bases of the junction unmatched. The CDR3: CAWSVPLAGARSEQYF. CDR3 nucleotide sequence: TGTGCCTGGAGTGTCCCGCTAGCGGGGGCACGCAGCGAGCAGTACTTC.

The gene calls are TRBV5-1 and TRBJ1-5; D perhaps matches TRBD1 (5 bases). Trimming pared 1 base from V and 8 bases from J, leaving 13 bases between. This CDR3 comprises 14 residues. Per germline, CDR1 SGHRS and CDR2 YFSETQ. The CDR3 sequence is CASSLPELGEPQHF. The CDR3 DNA follows: TGCGCCAGCAGCTTGCCGGAATTAGGGGAGCCCCAGCATTTT.

J is TRBJ1-2 and V is TRBV6-5; weak D call: TRBD1 (6 bases). CDR1 is MNHEY and CDR2 is SVGAGI in the germline V gene. Trimming shortened V by 0 bases and J by 5 bases, and 10 bases separated the two germline ends. The CDR3 consists of 14 residues. The CDR3 here is CASSYSGGRYGYTF. In nucleotides, the CDR3 is TGTGCCAGCAGTTACTCGGGGGGCAGGTATGGCTACACCTTC.

Regarding this clone: The sample holds other DNA sequences that translate to the same CDR3. The rearrangement uses TRBV7-9 and TRBJ1-4; 9 bases agree with TRBD1. The CDR3 consists of 14 residues. CDR1 and CDR2 from the germline V gene are SEHNR and FQNEAQ (reference sequence). J gave up 7 bases and V 4 bases, and 4 bases lay outside the gene matches. The CDR3 sequence is CASSSTGGSEKLFF. The CDR3, as DNA: TGTGCCAGCAGCTCCACAGGGGGCAGTGAAAAACTGTTTTTT.

The rearrangement joins TRBV11-3 to TRBJ2-1; 11 bases line up with TRBD2. Germline V gene sequence: CDR1 SGHNT, CDR2 YENEEA. V dropped 1 base and J dropped 2; count of bases not matched to a gene: 7. This CDR3 has 18 residues. The CDR3 DNA sequence: TGTGCCAGCAGCTTAGTCTGGGTAGCGGGGGGGCCCTACAATGAGCAGTTCTTC. Residues: CASSLVWVAGGPYNEQFF.

V gene TRBV7-6 combines with J gene TRBJ2-2; D call uncertain. V dropped 1 base and J dropped 1 base, with 10 bases sitting between them. The germline gives CDR1 SGHVS, CDR2 FNYEAQ. The CDR3 has 16 residues. CDR3 region: CASSLGQRQNTGELFF. CDR3 nucleotide sequence: TGTGCCAGCAGCTTAGGTCAGAGACAGAACACCGGGGAGCTGTTTTTT.

The J gene is TRBJ1-3, the V gene TRBV10-3; unclear D gene. The CDR3 covers 16 residues. Trimming left V 2 bases short and J 1 base short, with 12 bases between. CDR1 is ENHRY and CDR2 is SYGVKD in the germline V gene. The DNA of the CDR3 is TGTGCCATCAGTGAGGGGCTGCTGGCATCTGGAAACACCATATATTTT. This translates into CAISEGLLASGNTIYF.

In its sample, this clone is medium-sized. The V gene is TRBV7-9, the J gene TRBJ1-3; 8 bases align to TRBD1. V lost 4 bases, J lost 8 bases, and 7 bases stayed unmatched. This CDR3 has 14 residues. The V gene's germline CDR1 is SEHNR and CDR2 FQNEAQ (reference sequence). CDR3 amino acids: CASSSPGGHDTIYF. CDR3 bases: TGTGCCAGCAGCTCCCCAGGGGGCCATGACACCATATATTTT.

The chain uses TRBV19 and TRBJ1-1; 7 positions agree with TRBD1. This CDR3 has 14 amino acids. The V segment lost 2 bases and the J segment 6 bases; nucleotides outside the gene matches: 6. CDR1 and CDR2 from the germline V gene are LNHDA and SQIVND (reference sequence). The CDR3 here is CASSISTGWAEAFF. CDR3 coding DNA: TGTGCCAGTAGTATATCGACAGGGTGGGCTGAAGCTTTCTTT. Full variable domain (missing parts from reference TRBV19 and TRBJ1-1): DGGITQSPKYLFRKEGQNVTLSCEQNLNHDAMYWYRQDPGQGLRLIYYSQIVNDFQKGDIAEGYSVSREKKESFPLTVTSAQKNPTAFYLCASSISTGWAEAFFGQGTRLTVV.

This clone was found a few times. The chain couples TRBV19 to TRBJ1-4; no definite D call. Trimming pared 5 bases from V and 4 bases from J, leaving 8 bases between. Germline V gene lookup returns CDR1 LNHDA and CDR2 SQIVND (reference sequence). The CDR3 is 13 amino acids. The CDR3, as DNA: TGTGCCAGTAGTCAACAGCTTAATGAAAAACTGTTTTTT. Protein: CASSQQLNEKLFF.

The chain uses TRBV29-1 and TRBJ1-4; D uncertain. Germline CDR1 and CDR2: SQVTM and ANQGSEA. Between the trimmed V and J ends, which lost 4 bases and 7 bases, there was a span of 13 bases. The CDR3 length is 13 residues. The CDR3: CSVVTGSGEKLFF. The CDR3 DNA reads TGCAGCGTTGTAACCGGGTCGGGTGAAAAACTGTTTTTT.

The chain links TRBV28 to TRBJ2-7; 13 bases agree with TRBD2. This CDR3 spans 18 amino acids. Germline CDR1 and CDR2: MDHEN and SYDVKM. V dropped 6 bases and J dropped 1; count of bases not matched to a gene: 12. The CDR3 spells CASSLTSGGLRGSYEQYF. The CDR3 DNA reads as TGTGCCAGCAGCCTGACTAGCGGGGGGCTCAGGGGATCCTACGAGCAGTACTTC.

The V call is TRBV5-1, the J call TRBJ1-5; 7 bases are a match to TRBD1. Trimming at V came to 0 bases and at J to 5 bases, leaving 5 bases not matched to a gene. The CDR3 has 15 residues. The V gene's germline CDR1 is SGHRS and CDR2 YFSETQ. This CDR3 reads CASSLGDRDHQPQHF. The CDR3 bases are TGCGCCAGCAGCTTGGGAGACAGGGACCATCAGCCCCAGCATTTT.

This clone was counted a single time. J is TRBJ2-5 and V is TRBV2, with TRBD2 matching 10 bases. CDR1 is SNHLY, CDR2 FYNNEI, per germline. The CDR3 loop spans 16 amino acids. V lost 6 bases and J lost 2; bases outside the gene matches: 9. CDR3 bases: TGTGCCAGCAGATCCAGACTAGCGGGCCAGCAAGAGACCCAGTACTTC. Protein: CASRSRLAGQQETQYF.

The chain uses TRBV5-1 and TRBJ1-4; D gene uncertain. Germline lookup yields CDR1 SGHRS and CDR2 YFSETQ. The CDR3 totals 14 residues. V was shortened by 0 bases and J by 2 bases, with 5 bases between the two germline ends. DNA of the CDR3: TGCGCCAGCAGCTTGGCCAGTACTAATGAAAAACTGTTTTTT. Encoded protein: CASSLASTNEKLFF.

The DNA of the CDR3 is TGTGCCAGCAGTTTAAGTTTCCGGGCAGATACGCAGTATTTT. The encoded protein is CASSLSFRADTQYF. This chain connects TRBV27 to TRBJ2-3; no reliable D call. Trimming removed 2 bases at V and 4 bases at J, with 10 bases between. The CDR3 totals 14 residues. Germline CDR1 reads MNHEY; CDR2 reads SMNVEV (reference sequence).

The chain joins TRBV2 to TRBJ1-1; 8 bases line up with TRBD1. Germline CDR1 and CDR2: SNHLY and FYNNEI. J lost 5 bases, V lost 2 bases, and 7 bases had no gene match. The CDR3 runs 15 residues. The CDR3 sequence is CASSENRGTSTEAFF. CDR3 DNA sequence: TGTGCCAGCAGTGAAAACAGGGGGACATCGACTGAAGCTTTCTTT.

This chain joins TRBV5-1 and TRBJ1-1, with a tentative D call TRBD1 (5 bases). The CDR3 has 14 residues. The germline CDR1 and CDR2 sequences are SGHRS and YFSETQ. Trimming shortened V by 1 base and J by 6 bases, and 13 bases separated the two germline ends. CDR3 nucleotides: TGCGCCAGCAGCTTGACTGGTTGGGGCGCTGAAGCTTTCTTT. Its protein is CASSLTGWGAEAFF.

The CDR3 spells CATSRDLVGGSRYEQYF. The CDR3 DNA reads TGTGCCACCAGCAGAGATCTGGTCGGGGGGTCTCGGTACGAGCAGTACTTC. The rearrangement links TRBV15 to TRBJ2-5, with 7 nucleotides matching TRBD2. Gene TRBJ2-7 matches the end of the DNA better, so the J call may be wrong. CDR3 size: 17 residues. Germline CDR1 reads LNHNV; CDR2 reads YYDKDF (reference sequence).

The CDR3 loop is CASSFQGSSTDTQYF. The CDR3 DNA is TGTGCCAGCAGCTTTCAGGGTTCTAGCACAGATACGCAGTATTTT. This chain uses TRBV7-9 with TRBJ2-3; D may be TRBD1 (5 bases). Deletions cut 3 bases from V and 0 bases from J, with 10 bases between. This CDR3 region has 15 residues. Looked up from germline, CDR1 is SEHNR and CDR2 is FQNEAQ (reference sequence).

The V gene is TRBV6-5, the J gene TRBJ1-2, with D tentatively TRBD1 (6 bases). The germline gives CDR1 MNHEY, CDR2 SVGAGI. This CDR3 is built from 16 residues. Trimming took 3 bases from V and 4 from J, leaving 18 bases between them. CDR3 region: CASSYSTLRGSYGYTF. CDR3 DNA sequence: TGTGCCAGCAGTTATTCGACCTTAAGGGGGAGCTATGGCTACACCTTC.

The chain joins TRBV10-2 to TRBJ1-3; no reliable D call. Trimming shortened V by 6 bases and J by 0 bases, and 3 bases separated the two germline ends. There are 12 residues in the CDR3. Germline-derived CDR1 and CDR2 are WSHSY and SAAADI. CDR3 sequence (DNA): TGCGCCAGCAGATCCTCTGGAAACACCATATATTTT. Protein product: CASRSSGNTIYF.

The rearrangement uses TRBV6-1 and TRBJ1-1, with D unclear. The CDR3 runs to 16 residues. V gave up 2 bases and J gave up 4 bases, with 17 bases separating them. Germline CDR1 and CDR2: MNHNS and SASEGT. The CDR3 spells CASSEPGQRGGTEAFF. The CDR3 DNA reads as TGTGCCAGCAGTGAACCGGGCCAGAGAGGTGGCACTGAAGCTTTCTTT.

CDR3 in amino acids: CARTGTGKVAYEQYF. The CDR3, as DNA: TGCGCCAGAACCGGGACAGGGAAGGTCGCCTACGAGCAGTACTTC. The chain carries TRBV5-1 and TRBJ2-7; 9 nucleotides line up with TRBD1. In germline, CDR1 is SGHRS, CDR2 YFSETQ. The length of the CDR3 is 15 residues. With 8 bases clipped from V and 2 bases from J, the junction kept 11 bases outside the gene matches.

This chain joins TRBV6-6 and TRBJ1-3; D is ambiguous. V lost 8 bases to trimming and J lost 0 bases, with 14 bases between them. CDR1 and CDR2 from the germline V gene are MNHNY and SVGAGI (reference sequence). The CDR3 has 15 residues. This CDR3 is CASVSGVSSGNTIYF. CDR3 DNA: TGTGCCAGCGTCAGCGGGGTGAGCTCTGGAAACACCATATATTTT.

This clone was seen a handful of times. The chain uses TRBV23-1 and TRBJ1-5, with D possibly TRBD1 on 5 matching bases. TRBV23-1 is treated as an ORF (open reading frame) with a function not yet certain. V shed 7 bases and J shed 2 bases, with 18 bases lying between them. This CDR3 comprises 16 residues. CDR3 DNA sequence: TGCGCCAGCACCCAACCAGGGAGTAGGGGCAATCAGCCCCAGCATTTT. Residues: CASTQPGSRGNQPQHF.

The chain has TRBV5-6 and TRBJ1-1; D uncertain. The CDR3 has 15 amino acids. V dropped 0 bases and J dropped 4 bases, with 13 bases sitting between them. Germline lookup yields CDR1 SGHDT and CDR2 YYEEEE. For the CDR3, the DNA is TGTGCCAGCAGCTTGGCCCAAACCGTCGCCACTGAAGCTTTCTTT. As protein: CASSLAQTVATEAFF.